The clone carrying this TCR beta chain was picked up a small number of times. Its antigen is unidentified. This specimen comes from a study of CD8 T cells in ankylosing spondylitis. Study-level findings and limits: With a CD8+ phenotype, disease-linked clones were relatively rare in peripheral blood. Among TCR beta sequences, a motif of eight highly homologous variants appeared characteristic of ankylosing spondylitis blood.

Germline CDR1 is SGDLS and CDR2 is YYNGEE. The V gene lost 0 bases and the J gene lost 0 bases, with 13 bases spanning the gap. The CDR3 has 16 amino acids. With molecular barcodes, quantitative 5'-RACE was used to make the TCR beta libraries. TCRdb reprocessed the 5' RACE reads via MiXCR and lists one record per CDR3 protein. The table has about 140,000 distinct CDR3 sequences, 7% to 10% seen once. The sequence derives from a male donor with ankylosing spondylitis. The V call is TRBV9, the J call TRBJ2-7; either TRBD1 or TRBD2 may fit D (5 bases each). The sequenced material came from synovial fluid, either unsorted or a sorted T cell fraction (not recorded which). CDR3 nucleotide sequence: TGTGCCAGCAGCGTAGGGGAAGGGACCGCCTCCTACGAGCAGTACTTC. The encoded protein is CASSVGEGTASYEQYF.